A single sample is the source of the 17 T cell receptor beta chains below, sequenced in a study of OX40 agonist ivuxolimab in advanced cancers. The method was immunoSEQ multiplex PCR; TCRdb's version includes in-frame clones alone and lacks a portion of them. The data show 40,000 to 50,000 clones, 70% to 90% seen once. The sequences come from CD4+ or CD8+ T cells sorted from blood, collected in a trial of the OX40 agonist ivuxolimab. Receptor source: an adult with an advanced solid tumor such as melanoma, head and neck, liver or kidney cancer.

The rearrangement links TRBV19 to TRBJ1-6, with TRBD1 matching over 10 bases. J gave up 9 bases and V 6 bases, and 11 bases lay outside the gene matches. Germline lookup yields CDR1 LNHDA and CDR2 SQIVND (reference sequence). The CDR3 sequence is 16 residues long. The CDR3 DNA reads TGTGCCAGTAGCAAGGGACAGGGGACTCTTAGTTCACCCCTCCACTTT. This gives the protein CASSKGQGTLSSPLHF.

The V and J genes are TRBV18 and TRBJ2-7; the D gene is possibly TRBD1 (5 bases). V gave up 1 base and J gave up 1 base, with 14 bases separating them. This CDR3 has 16 amino acids. Germline assignment: CDR1 KGHSH and CDR2 LQKENI. CDR3 protein: CASSPLETEYSYEQYF. The DNA of the CDR3 is TGTGCCAGCTCACCACTGGAGACAGAATATTCCTACGAGCAGTACTTC.

V gene TRBV7-9 combines with J gene TRBJ1-6; no clear D. Trimming cost V 4 bases and J 7 bases, with 17 bases left between them. There are 16 residues in the CDR3. Per germline, CDR1 SEHNR and CDR2 FQNEAQ (reference sequence). Written as DNA, the CDR3 is TGTGCCAGCAGCTCCCTCGGAATGGTAGGGAATTCACCCCTCCACTTT. This translates into CASSSLGMVGNSPLHF.

The rearrangement links TRBV7-2 to TRBJ2-3; TRBD1 aligns across 8 bases. This CDR3 has 15 residues. With 3 bases clipped from V and 4 bases from J, the junction kept 6 bases outside the gene matches. From germline, CDR1 is SGHTA and CDR2 FQGNSA. The chain's CDR3 is CASSLQGAISDTQYF. The CDR3 bases are TGTGCCAGCAGCTTGCAGGGGGCCATTTCAGATACGCAGTATTTT.

The CDR3 DNA follows: TGCGCCAGCAGCTTGGTCTGGGACAGGGGATGGCAAGAGACCCAGTACTTC. Protein: CASSLVWDRGWQETQYF. The rearrangement links TRBV5-1 to TRBJ2-5; TRBD1 matches 10 bases. The CDR3 has 17 amino acids. The trim removed 0 bases at V and 2 bases at J, leaving 7 bases unmatched. Per germline, CDR1 SGHRS and CDR2 YFSETQ.

The chain combines TRBV9 with TRBJ2-1; unclear D gene. From germline, CDR1 is SGDLS and CDR2 YYNGEE. Trimming stripped 0 bases from V and 7 bases from J, with 2 bases between. This CDR3 is 11 amino acids long. CDR3 sequence reads: CASSVENEQFF. CDR3 in DNA: TGTGCCAGCAGCGTAGAAAATGAGCAGTTCTTC. Variable domain in full (rest from reference TRBV9 and TRBJ2-1): DSGVTQTPKHLITATGQRVTLRCSPRSGDLSVYWYQQSLDQGLQFLIQYYNGEERAKGNILERFSAQQFPDLHSELNLSSLELGDSALYFCASSVENEQFFGPGTRLTVL.

The rearrangement joins TRBV19 to TRBJ2-6; D call uncertain. Trimming removed 1 base from V and 2 bases from J, with 6 bases in between. Germline V gene data show CDR1 as LNHDA and CDR2 as SQIVND (reference sequence). The CDR3 runs to 15 residues. CDR3: CASSIVEAGANVLTF. CDR3 bases: TGTGCCAGTAGTATAGTAGAGGCTGGGGCCAACGTCCTGACTTTC.

A single count supports this clone. The chain uses TRBV4-2 and TRBJ2-1; TRBD2 aligns across 12 bases. Germline V lookup: CDR1 LGHNA, CDR2 YNFKEQ. The trim removed 1 base at V and 10 bases at J, leaving 8 bases unmatched. The CDR3 is made up of 16 amino acids. This CDR3 reads CASSQVASGGAWEQFF. Here the CDR3 DNA reads TGTGCCAGCAGCCAAGTGGCTAGCGGGGGGGCGTGGGAGCAGTTCTTC.

This chain joins TRBV9 and TRBJ2-3; 7 bases match TRBD1. The CDR3 totals 16 residues. Germline V CDR1 and CDR2: SGDLS, YYNGEE. Losses at the gene ends were 2 bases for V and 4 bases for J; bases not matched to a gene: 10. In DNA form, the CDR3 reads TGTGCCAGCAGCGTTCCGCTAACAGGGGTTGCAGATACGCAGTATTTT. It translates to CASSVPLTGVADTQYF.

The chain employs TRBV27 and TRBJ1-6; D gene uncertain. Germline-derived CDR1 and CDR2 are MNHEY and SMNVEV (reference sequence). With 2 bases removed from V and 6 bases from J, the gap between germline ends came to 8 bases. CDR3 length: 14 residues. The CDR3 coding sequence is TGTGCCAGCAGTTTAATCAGCAGTAATTCACCCCTCCACTTT. Translating it yields CASSLISSNSPLHF.

The chain recombines TRBV7-8 with TRBJ2-2; D is unresolved. The CDR3 has 11 residues. V was trimmed by 5 bases and J by 4 bases, leaving 2 bases between them. The germline V gene has CDR1 SGHVS and CDR2 FQNEAQ. The CDR3 sequence: CASSPTGELFF. The CDR3 DNA follows: TGTGCCAGCAGCCCCACCGGGGAGCTGTTTTTT.

V and J are TRBV7-6 and TRBJ1-5; tentative D call: TRBD1 (5 bases). V lost 4 bases, J lost 4 bases, and 8 bases lay in between. Germline V gene data show CDR1 as SGHVS and CDR2 as FNYEAQ. The CDR3 covers 13 residues. CDR3 protein: CASSWGRNQPQHF. Here the CDR3 DNA reads TGTGCCAGCAGCTGGGGGAGGAATCAGCCCCAGCATTTT.

This chain joins TRBV6-5 and TRBJ1-1; tentative D call: TRBD1 (5 bases). V lost 5 bases and J lost 11, with 12 bases in between. Germline loops: CDR1 MNHEY, CDR2 SVGAGI. The CDR3 contains 11 residues. In DNA, the CDR3 is TGTGCCAGCAGTCCCGGGACTGGTGCTTTCTTT. Translated: CASSPGTGAFF.

The chain joins TRBV15 to TRBJ2-1; D is unclear. There are 13 residues in the CDR3. The V gene's germline CDR1 is LNHNV and CDR2 YYDKDF (reference sequence). V was pared by 8 bases and J by 7 bases, with 15 bases between. The CDR3 region is CATAQGPGNEQFF. DNA for the CDR3: TGTGCCACCGCCCAAGGGCCCGGGAATGAGCAGTTCTTC.

The rearrangement uses TRBV4-1 and TRBJ2-1; perhaps TRBD1 as D (5 bases). The CDR3 runs to 14 residues. V gave up 6 bases and J gave up 6 bases, with 15 bases separating them. The germline V gene encodes CDR1 MGHRA and CDR2 YSYEKL. This CDR3 is CASSMAGPGNEQFF. For the CDR3, the DNA is TGCGCCAGCAGTATGGCAGGGCCCGGCAATGAGCAGTTCTTC.

This clone was counted a few times. The V gene is TRBV4-1, the J gene TRBJ2-1, with 10 bases aligning to TRBD1. This CDR3 contains 13 residues. Germline CDR1 MGHRA, CDR2 YSYEKL. With V trimmed by 0 bases and J by 15 bases, 5 bases remained unmatched. The CDR3 here is CASSQDRWDRGFF. As DNA, the CDR3 is TGCGCCAGCAGCCAAGATCGTTGGGACAGGGGGTTCTTC.

As concerns this clone: Compared with germline, one end of the junction differs, possibly owing to a read error. This chain connects TRBV5-4 to TRBJ2-3; 7 bases are a match to TRBD2. The CDR3 has 17 amino acids. Germline lookup yields CDR1 SGHNT and CDR2 YYREEE (reference sequence). Here the CDR3 reads CASSPGVGLAVGDTQYF. CDR3 bases: TGCGCCAGCAGCCCCGGAGTGGGTCTAGCGGTTGGAGATACGCAGTATTTT. The full variable domain, completed using reference TRBV5-4 and TRBJ2-3, is ETGVTQSPTHLIKTRGQQVTLRCSSQSGHNTVSWYQQALGQGPQFIFQYYREEENGRGNFPPRFSGLQFPNYSSELNVNALELDDSALYLCASSPGVGLAVGDTQYFGPGTRLTVL.